The TCR beta chain under discussion was sequenced for a study of human T cells and chemical hapten exposure. Study context: Patch tests containing 0.01% DPC, applied to the upper back, were read at 6 days. Study results and caveats: It was expanded TCRs that formed significantly more large CDR3 similarity clusters than controls did.

TCRdb reprocessed the RACE reads via MiXCR and lists one record per CDR3 protein. In the table there are 300,000 to 450,000 distinct CDR3 sequences, 5.1% of which are singletons. Time point noted: pre-sensitization, week 0. Treatment denoted: therapeutic diphenylcyclopropenone sensitization with weekly scalp DPC. This clonotype has at least ten counts. The target antigen is unknown. This specimen was whole blood, taken in connection with sensitization to the hapten diphenylcyclopropenone (DPC). The clonotype comes from a woman aged 50 to 60 with alopecia areata. Some clones in this sample may be carry-over from other donors' samples.

The CDR3 sequence: CASSFTSGGTYEQYF. For the CDR3, the DNA is TGCGCCAGCAGCTTTACTAGCGGGGGAACCTACGAGCAGTACTTC. The chain joins TRBV5-1 to TRBJ2-7; 11 bases are a match to TRBD2. The germline V gene encodes CDR1 SGHRS and CDR2 YFSETQ. CDR3 length: 15 amino acids. V lost 2 bases, J lost 2 bases, and 3 bases stayed unmatched. Variable domain in full (rest from reference TRBV5-1 and TRBJ2-7): KAGVTQTPRYLIKTRGQQVTLSCSPISGHRSVSWYQQTPGQGLQFLFEYFSETQRNKGNFPGRFSGRQFSNSRSEMNVSTLELGDSALYLCASSFTSGGTYEQYFGPGTRLTVT.